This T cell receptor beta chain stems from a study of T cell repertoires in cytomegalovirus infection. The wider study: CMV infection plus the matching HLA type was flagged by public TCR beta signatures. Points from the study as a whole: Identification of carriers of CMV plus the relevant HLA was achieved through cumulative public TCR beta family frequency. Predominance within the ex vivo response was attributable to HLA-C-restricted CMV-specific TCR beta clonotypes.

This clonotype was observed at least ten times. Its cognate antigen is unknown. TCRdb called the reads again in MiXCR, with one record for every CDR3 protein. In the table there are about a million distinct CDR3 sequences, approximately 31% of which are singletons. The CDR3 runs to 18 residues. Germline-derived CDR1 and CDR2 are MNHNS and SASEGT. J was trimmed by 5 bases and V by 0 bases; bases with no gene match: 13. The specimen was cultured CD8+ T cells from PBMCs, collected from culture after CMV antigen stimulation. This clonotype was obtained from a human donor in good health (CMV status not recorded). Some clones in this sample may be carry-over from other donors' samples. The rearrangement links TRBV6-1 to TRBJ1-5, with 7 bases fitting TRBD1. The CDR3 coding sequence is TGTGCCAGCAGTGAAGCGTGGCTCGCGACAGGGCCCGATCAGCCCCAGCATTTT. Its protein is CASSEAWLATGPDQPQHF.